The 21 T cell receptor beta chains in this list originate from one sample, sequenced in a study of T cells in Graves' hyperthyroidism and ophthalmopathy. Researchers amplified the TCR beta CDR3 regions from RNA transcripts. The HTBI set primed first-round TCR CDR3 RT-PCR. One entry per CDR3 protein results from TCRdb running MiXCR on the multiplex PCR reads. The sample has around 450,000 distinct CDR3 sequences; approximately 14% are singletons. Sequencing input: blood. The receptor set was obtained from a woman under 30 with Graves' hyperthyroidism.

This clonotype was counted at least ten times. This sequence joins TRBV9 and TRBJ2-3; a possible D gene is TRBD1 (6 bases). V was pared by 0 bases and J by 2 bases, with 10 bases between. Germline values: CDR1 SGDLS, CDR2 YYNGEE. CDR3 length: 15 residues. As DNA, the CDR3 is TGTGCCAGCAGCGTAGAGGGGGACGTCACAGATACGCAGTATTTT. It translates to CASSVEGDVTDTQYF.

The sample holds many counts of this clonotype. The chain carries TRBV6-4 and TRBJ2-2; D not resolved. Trimming pared 3 bases from V and 3 bases from J, leaving 2 bases between. The CDR3 totals 12 residues. Germline CDR1 and CDR2: MRHNA and SNTAGT. As DNA, the CDR3 is TGTGCCAGCAGTGAAGACACCGGGGAGCTGTTTTTT. Translating gives CASSEDTGELFF.

The rearrangement links TRBV6-5 to TRBJ2-2; D is perhaps TRBD2 (6 bases). V was trimmed by 0 bases and J by 4 bases, leaving 12 bases between them. Germline values: CDR1 MNHEY, CDR2 SVGAGI. The CDR3 contains 16 residues. Here the CDR3 reads CASSYSSSRGTGELFF. The CDR3 DNA sequence: TGTGCCAGCAGTTACTCGAGTTCGCGGGGCACCGGGGAGCTGTTTTTT.

In its sample, this clonotype was seen a few times. The chain couples TRBV28 to TRBJ1-5; D unclear. V was pared by 4 bases and J by 6 bases, with 7 bases between. The CDR3 is 12 residues long. CDR1 and CDR2 (germline): MDHEN, SYDVKM. CDR3 DNA: TGTGCCAGCAGTTCCGGAAGTCAGCCCCAGCATTTT. The encoded protein is CASSSGSQPQHF. Complete variable domain (other parts from reference TRBV28 and TRBJ1-5): DVKVTQSSRYLVKRTGEKVFLECVQDMDHENMFWYRQDPGLGLRLIYFSYDVKMKEKGDIPEGYSVSREKKERFSLILESASTNQTSMYLCASSSGSQPQHFGDGTRLSIL.

At least ten counts were recorded for this clonotype. The chain combines TRBV6-1 with TRBJ2-7; maybe TRBD2 (5 bases). CDR1 and CDR2 from the germline V gene are MNHNS and SASEGT. The CDR3 length is 13 residues. V dropped 0 bases and J dropped 2 bases, with 5 bases sitting between them. The CDR3: CASSEAGTYEQYF. DNA for the CDR3: TGTGCCAGCAGTGAAGCCGGGACCTACGAGCAGTACTTC.

This clonotype was detected a few times. The chain couples TRBV12-3 or TRBV12-4 to TRBJ2-2; 9 bases align to TRBD2. The CDR3 covers 14 residues. The trim removed 8 bases at V and 4 bases at J, leaving 5 bases unmatched. CDR3 residues: CASRGRATTGELFF. The DNA for the CDR3 is TGTGCCAGCCGCGGGAGGGCCACCACCGGGGAGCTGTTTTTT.

The genes are TRBV20-1 and TRBJ2-3; 8 bases fit TRBD2. The germline CDR1 and CDR2 sequences are DFQATT and SNEGSKA (reference sequence). The CDR3 runs to 16 residues. V lost 0 bases, J lost 7 bases, and 12 bases stayed unmatched. The CDR3 region has the DNA TGCAGTGCTAGAGATTTCACTAGCGGAGGGACAAATACGCAGTATTTT. Protein product: CSARDFTSGGTNTQYF.

The CDR3 nucleotides are TGTGCCAGCAGCTTTGACCTCTCCTACAATGAGCAGTTCTTC. Protein: CASSFDLSYNEQFF. This chain connects TRBV2 to TRBJ2-1; D unclear. Germline lookup yields CDR1 SNHLY and CDR2 FYNNEI. V was clipped by 6 bases and J by 0 bases, with 9 bases between them. This CDR3 is built from 14 residues.

The sample holds many counts of this clonotype. V usage is TRBV12-3 or TRBV12-4 and J usage is TRBJ1-6, with D perhaps TRBD1 (5 bases). There are 16 residues in the CDR3. Trimming took 0 bases from V and 12 from J, leaving 18 bases between them. The CDR3 loop reads CASSLAPPGSLLPLHF. For the CDR3, the DNA is TGTGCCAGCAGTTTAGCGCCCCCAGGGTCTCTCTTACCCCTCCACTTT.

At least ten counts were recorded for this clonotype. The J gene is TRBJ2-3, the V gene TRBV5-1; D is possibly TRBD2 (5 bases). This CDR3 has 14 amino acids. Germline CDR1 SGHRS, CDR2 YFSETQ. Trimming took 3 bases from V and 2 from J, leaving 10 bases between them. The CDR3: CASSSGIFTDTQYF. CDR3 nucleotides: TGCGCCAGCAGCTCCGGGATCTTCACAGATACGCAGTATTTT.

This clonotype was counted at least ten times. V is TRBV28 and J is TRBJ1-2, with 9 nucleotides matching TRBD1. This CDR3 is 14 amino acids long. The ends lost 5 bases at V and 6 bases at J; junction bases unmatched: 7. Germline V CDR1 and CDR2: MDHEN, SYDVKM. The CDR3 is CASSTQGARDGYTF. In DNA, the CDR3 is TGTGCCAGCAGTACACAGGGGGCTAGGGATGGCTACACCTTC.

This clonotype came up many times. The rearrangement uses TRBV30 and TRBJ2-1; 10 bases agree with TRBD2. J was trimmed by 4 bases and V by 0 bases; bases with no gene match: 6. The CDR3 consists of 16 residues. In germline, CDR1 is GTSNPN, CDR2 SVGIG (reference sequence). Here the CDR3 DNA reads TGTGCCTGGAGTGTACTCTCTAGCGGGGGTTACAATGAGCAGTTCTTC. Translated, it gives CAWSVLSSGGYNEQFF.

The genes are TRBV12-3 or TRBV12-4 and TRBJ2-3; D assignment may be TRBD1 or TRBD2 (5 bases each). V lost 3 bases and J 4 bases, leaving 11 bases between the germline ends. CDR3 length equals 14 residues. The CDR3 DNA follows: TGTGCCAGCAGTTTGGGGCCCGGGGCAGATACGCAGTATTTT. Its translation: CASSLGPGADTQYF.

This clonotype has a handful of counts. J is TRBJ2-3 and V is TRBV20-1; perhaps TRBD2 as D (5 bases). V was pared by 1 base and J by 4 bases, with 9 bases between. The CDR3 totals 13 residues. The germline V gene has CDR1 DFQATT and CDR2 SNEGSKA (reference sequence). This chain's CDR3 is CSARGPGADTQYF. The CDR3 DNA follows: TGCAGTGCTAGAGGACCCGGGGCAGATACGCAGTATTTT.

In the case of this clonotype: At one of its ends the junction is not consistent with the germline gene, which may arise from a read error. The CDR3 loop is CASNLAGGNTIYF. CDR3 DNA sequence: TGTGCCAGCAACTTGGCCGGGGGAAACACCATATATTTT. The chain recombines TRBV5-6 with TRBJ1-3, with D uncertain. The CDR3 extends over 13 amino acids. Germline CDR1 SGHDT, CDR2 YYEEEE.

The rearrangement joins TRBV29-1 to TRBJ2-7; 12 positions agree with TRBD2. Per germline, CDR1 SQVTM and CDR2 ANQGSEA. With 6 bases clipped from V and 1 base from J, the junction kept 13 bases outside the gene matches. The CDR3 spans 17 residues. The CDR3, as DNA: TGCAGCGTGGGAAAAGGACTAGCGGGGAGATCTTCCTACGAGCAGTACTTC. As protein: CSVGKGLAGRSSYEQYF.

This chain connects TRBV4-2 to TRBJ2-5; 7 bases fit TRBD1. The ends lost 0 bases at V and 5 bases at J; junction bases unmatched: 12. In germline, CDR1 is LGHNA, CDR2 YNFKEQ. The CDR3 runs 17 residues. The chain's CDR3 is CASSQDPDRPFAETQYF. The CDR3 nucleotides are TGTGCCAGCAGCCAAGATCCGGACAGGCCTTTCGCTGAGACCCAGTACTTC.

This clonotype was seen ten or more times. A read error may account for a junction end that differs from germline. V usage is TRBV5-1 and J usage is TRBJ2-7, with 9 bases fitting TRBD2. This CDR3 has 14 residues. CDR1 SGHRS and CDR2 YFSETQ come from the germline V gene. The CDR3 sequence: CASSLTSGTYEQYF. For the CDR3, the DNA is TGTGCCAGCAGTTTGACTAGCGGAACCTACGAGCAGTACTTC.

This clonotype has at least ten counts. The rearrangement joins TRBV11-2 to TRBJ2-3, with a weak D call TRBD2 (5 bases). Germline V gives CDR1 SGHAT, CDR2 FQNNGV. Trimming cost V 0 bases and J 2 bases, with 9 bases left between them. The CDR3 totals 15 residues. The CDR3 DNA sequence: TGTGCCAGCAGCTTAGACAGCGGCCTCACAGATACGCAGTATTTT. It translates to CASSLDSGLTDTQYF.

This clonotype was seen a few times. This chain joins TRBV19 and TRBJ2-5; weak D call: TRBD2 (6 bases). Trimming took off 5 bases at V and 2 bases at J, with 27 bases between the two ends. CDR3 size: 19 residues. Germline values: CDR1 LNHDA, CDR2 SQIVND (reference sequence). The CDR3 reads CASSGGLPVVLADQETQYF. As DNA, the CDR3 is TGTGCCAGTAGTGGGGGACTTCCGGTGGTATTAGCGGATCAAGAGACCCAGTACTTC. Full variable domain (remainder filled in from reference TRBV19 and TRBJ2-5): DGGITQSPKYLFRKEGQNVTLSCEQNLNHDAMYWYRQDPGQGLRLIYYSQIVNDFQKGDIAEGYSVSREKKESFPLTVTSAQKNPTAFYLCASSGGLPVVLADQETQYFGPGTRLLVL.

The gene calls are TRBV29-1 and TRBJ1-3; D is possibly TRBD1 (5 bases). The CDR3 contains 16 residues. Between the trimmed V and J ends, which lost 5 bases and 0 bases, there was a span of 17 bases. Germline V gene lookup returns CDR1 SQVTM and CDR2 ANQGSEA. The CDR3 loop is CSVSLGATSSGNTIYF. The CDR3 DNA is TGCAGCGTTTCATTAGGGGCAACTAGCTCTGGAAACACCATATATTTT.